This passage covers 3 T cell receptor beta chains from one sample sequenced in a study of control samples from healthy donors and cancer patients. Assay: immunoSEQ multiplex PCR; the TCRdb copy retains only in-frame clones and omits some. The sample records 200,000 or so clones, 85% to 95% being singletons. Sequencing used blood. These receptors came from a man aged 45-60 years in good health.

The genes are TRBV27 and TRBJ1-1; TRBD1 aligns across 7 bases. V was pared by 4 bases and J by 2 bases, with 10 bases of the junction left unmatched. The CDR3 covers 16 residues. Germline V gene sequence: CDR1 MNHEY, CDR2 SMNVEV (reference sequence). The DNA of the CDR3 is TGTGCCAGCAGTTCTTATTTGGGACAGAGCAACACTGAAGCTTTCTTT. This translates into CASSSYLGQSNTEAFF.

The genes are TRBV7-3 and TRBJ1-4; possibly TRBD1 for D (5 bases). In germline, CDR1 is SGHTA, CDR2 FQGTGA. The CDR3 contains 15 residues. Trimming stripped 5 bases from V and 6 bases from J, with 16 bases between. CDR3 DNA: TGTGCCAGCAGCCTAAACAGGATTGGAGATGAAAAACTGTTTTTT. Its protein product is CASSLNRIGDEKLFF.

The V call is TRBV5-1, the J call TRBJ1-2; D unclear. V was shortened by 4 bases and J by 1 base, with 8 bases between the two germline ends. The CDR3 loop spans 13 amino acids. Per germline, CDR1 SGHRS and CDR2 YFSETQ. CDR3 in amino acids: CASSPAYNYGYTF. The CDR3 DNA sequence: TGCGCCAGCAGCCCGGCGTATAACTATGGCTACACCTTC.